What follows are 16 T cell receptor beta chains derived from one specimen sequenced in a study of technical replicates of blood from a handful of donors. TCRdb's copy holds only in-frame clones and misses some; the assay was immunoSEQ multiplex PCR. The table records tens of thousands of clones, 90% to 95% of them present only once. Material: T cells isolated from PBMCs. The receptors were gathered from a human donor in good health.

The chain has TRBV7-2 and TRBJ2-1, with D maybe TRBD2 (6 bases). This CDR3 contains 15 residues. The V gene lost 1 base and the J gene lost 3 bases, with 10 bases spanning the gap. The germline V gene encodes CDR1 SGHTA and CDR2 FQGNSA. CDR3 region: CASSLGPGDYNEQFF. The CDR3 nucleotides read TGTGCCAGCAGCTTAGGGCCGGGAGACTACAATGAGCAGTTCTTC.

The chain employs TRBV29-1 and TRBJ2-1; weak D call: TRBD1 (6 bases). Trimming removed 2 bases from V and 10 bases from J, with 12 bases in between. The CDR3 is 12 residues long. CDR1 is SQVTM and CDR2 is ANQGSEA in the germline V gene. CDR3 DNA: TGCAGCGTTGAAAGGGGGAAGGGCGAGCAGTTCTTC. It translates to CSVERGKGEQFF.

This clone was detected only a few times. This rearrangement joins TRBV6-5 to TRBJ1-1; no reliable D call. This CDR3 has 13 residues. V was clipped by 2 bases and J by 0 bases, with 4 bases between them. The germline V gene has CDR1 MNHEY and CDR2 SVGAGI. The DNA for the CDR3 is TGTGCCAGCAGTTACCTGTTGAACACTGAAGCTTTCTTT. Its translation: CASSYLLNTEAFF.

For the CDR3, the DNA is TGTGCCAGTAGTGGCGGACTAGCGGGAACCTACGAGCAGTACTTC. This translates into CASSGGLAGTYEQYF. V usage is TRBV19 and J usage is TRBJ2-7; 12 bases line up with TRBD2. The CDR3 is 15 residues long. Unmatched junction bases numbered 4, after V lost 5 bases and J lost 2 bases. CDR1 LNHDA and CDR2 SQIVND come from the germline V gene (reference sequence).

The V gene is TRBV29-1, the J gene TRBJ1-2; D not resolved. The CDR3 is made up of 11 amino acids. The V gene lost 4 bases and the J gene lost 7 bases, with 10 bases spanning the gap. CDR1 is SQVTM and CDR2 is ANQGSEA in the germline V gene. The CDR3 loop reads CSVGPEGGYTF. Here the CDR3 DNA reads TGCAGCGTTGGGCCAGAGGGTGGCTACACCTTC.

CDR3 in amino acids: CASSFRQGFIYGYTF. The CDR3 region has the DNA TGTGCCAGCAGTTTTCGACAGGGATTCATCTATGGCTACACCTTC. The rearrangement joins TRBV28 to TRBJ1-2, with 7 bases identical to TRBD1. With 3 bases clipped from V and 4 bases from J, the junction kept 8 bases outside the gene matches. The CDR3 covers 15 residues. The germline CDR1 and CDR2 sequences are MDHEN and SYDVKM.

The V call is TRBV11-3, the J call TRBJ1-1, with D possibly being TRBD1 (6 bases). CDR3 length equals 14 residues. Germline lookup yields CDR1 SGHNT and CDR2 YENEEA. The germline V and J ends were trimmed by 5 bases and 4 bases, with 14 bases remaining between them. CDR3 sequence reads: CASSERGGATEAFF. The CDR3 DNA sequence: TGTGCCAGCAGCGAGCGGGGGGGCGCCACTGAAGCTTTCTTT.

V and J are TRBV7-6 and TRBJ2-7, with 11 nucleotides matching TRBD2. V shed 4 bases and J 1 base; nucleotides not matched to a gene: 6. The germline V gene has CDR1 SGHVS and CDR2 FNYEAQ. CDR3 length equals 16 residues. CDR3 in amino acids: CASSSTLAGESYEQYF. The CDR3 DNA follows: TGTGCCAGCAGCTCAACACTAGCGGGAGAATCCTACGAGCAGTACTTC.

This sequence joins TRBV11-2 and TRBJ2-3; D uncertain. With 0 bases removed from V and 2 bases from J, the gap between germline ends came to 6 bases. The CDR3 extends over 14 amino acids. The germline V gene encodes CDR1 SGHAT and CDR2 FQNNGV. For the CDR3, the DNA is TGTGCCAGCAGCTTAGATCCCTCCACAGATACGCAGTATTTT. This translates into CASSLDPSTDTQYF.

The chain uses TRBV5-1 and TRBJ2-3; 7 nucleotides align to TRBD1. Trimming at V came to 4 bases and at J to 6 bases, leaving 11 bases not matched to a gene. The CDR3 runs 15 residues. CDR1 is SGHRS, CDR2 YFSETQ, per germline. The CDR3: CASSLDRDRADTQYF. In DNA form, the CDR3 reads TGCGCCAGCAGCCTTGACAGGGATCGAGCGGATACGCAGTATTTT.

The rearrangement uses TRBV30 and TRBJ1-1; no reliable D call. Deletions cut 0 bases from V and 7 bases from J, with 9 bases between. The CDR3 consists of 12 residues. The V gene's germline CDR1 is GTSNPN and CDR2 SVGIG (reference sequence). The DNA of the CDR3 is TGTGCCTGGAGTGTGGTTCAGATTGAAGCTTTCTTT. Its protein is CAWSVVQIEAFF.

This clone was counted a single time. It is unclear where the CDR3 begins or ends on the DNA, so no DNA is shown, and the CDR3 is as TCRdb lists it. The V call is TRBV21-1, the J call TRBJ2-7; TRBD1, the table's D call, was not compared with the DNA. TRBV21-1 is noted as a pseudogene. The CDR3 adds up to 24 amino acids, both ends counted. CDR3 loop: CASSTQLDRGPPPYEQYFGPGIGV.

The chain employs TRBV28 and TRBJ2-1, with D perhaps matching TRBD2 (6 bases). Trimming stripped 6 bases from V and 4 bases from J, with 16 bases between. The CDR3 covers 15 residues. The germline CDR1 and CDR2 sequences are MDHEN and SYDVKM. As DNA, the CDR3 is TGTGCCAGCAGATGGGTGGGGGGAGGATACAATGAGCAGTTCTTC. Translating it yields CASRWVGGGYNEQFF.

The rearrangement links TRBV5-6 to TRBJ2-2; D is unclear. The V end lost 2 bases, the J end lost 5 bases, and 13 bases lay between the germline ends. The CDR3 loop spans 15 amino acids. Germline-derived CDR1 and CDR2 are SGHDT and YYEEEE. The CDR3 DNA reads TGTGCCAGCAGCTTCTTTCGTTCAGGTACCGGGGAGCTGTTTTTT. Encoded protein: CASSFFRSGTGELFF. Full variable domain (missing parts from reference TRBV5-6 and TRBJ2-2): DAGVTQSPTHLIKTRGQQVTLRCSPKSGHDTVSWYQQALGQGPQFIFQYYEEEERQRGNFPDRFSGHQFPNYSSELNVNALLLGDSALYLCASSFFRSGTGELFFGEGSRLTVL.

This chain connects TRBV4-3 to TRBJ2-7; 8 positions match TRBD1. CDR3 length equals 15 residues. Per the germline V gene, CDR1 is LGHNA and CDR2 is YSLEER. J gave up 2 bases and V 1 base, and 4 bases lay outside the gene matches. For the CDR3, the DNA is TGCGCCAGCAGCCAAGTGGGGGACAGGACCTACGAGCAGTACTTC. Protein product: CASSQVGDRTYEQYF.

The gene calls are TRBV4-2 and TRBJ1-2, with D possibly being TRBD1 (6 bases). This CDR3 region has 13 residues. V lost 2 bases to trimming and J lost 5 bases, with 9 bases between them. The germline V gene has CDR1 LGHNA and CDR2 YNFKEQ. The DNA of the CDR3 is TGTGCCAGCAGCCAAAGACAGGTGTATGGCTACACCTTC. It yields the protein CASSQRQVYGYTF.